The source of this T cell receptor (beta chain) is a study of T-cell reconstitution after alpha-beta-depleted transplantation in children. J was trimmed by 2 bases and V by 5 bases; bases with no gene match: 10. The germline gives CDR1 SGHDT, CDR2 YYEEEE. This CDR3 spans 16 amino acids. Researchers prepared the TCRbeta library using unique molecular identifiers, the study reports. Each CDR3 protein gets one entry after TCRdb re-called the PCR reads with MiXCR. Of roughly 310,000 distinct CDR3 sequences in the sample, approximately 23% are singletons; the top ten hold about a tenth. This sequence originates from a male patient between 5 and 17 years old who had a stem cell transplant for acute lymphoblastic leukemia, so the T cells may come from the graft donor. The chain combines TRBV5-6 with TRBJ2-3; TRBD2 agrees at 8 bases. Sequenced here: PBMCs, mostly from graft donor cells, sampled 180 days after TCRalphabeta/CD19-depleted stem cell transplant. The CDR3 sequence is CASSPRASGHTDTQYF. The CDR3 DNA reads TGTGCCAGCAGTCCCAGGGCTAGCGGGCACACAGATACGCAGTATTTT.